These T cell receptor beta chains were read from a single sample in a study of T cell changes during pregnancy in multiple sclerosis. Profiled with immunoSEQ multiplex PCR; TCRdb holds only in-frame clones, not every one. The data show around 97,000 clones, roughly nine tenths seen once. Sample: peripheral blood, taken in the second trimester of pregnancy. These receptors all stem from a female donor in good health, enrolled as a control in a pregnancy study. Each CDR3 is given with its conserved first and last residue. D genes are given only for firm matches. A clone size is listed for some rows: how often the clone was seen (once, few, many), or a class if it is expanded.

len | abundance | j_gene | d_gene | v_gene | CDR3aa | CDR3nt
11 | . | TRBJ1-5 | . | TRBV19 | CASSSGQPQHF | TGTGCCTCCTCATCCGGTCAGCCCCAGCATTTT
13 | once | TRBJ1-1 | . | TRBV7-2 | CASSPDRKAEAFF | TGTGCCAGCAGCCCAGACAGGAAAGCTGAAGCTTTCTTT
14 | . | TRBJ1-1 | . | TRBV27 | CASSLQGRGTEAFF | TGTGCCAGCAGCCTACAGGGTCGCGGCACTGAAGCTTTCTTT
15 | . | TRBJ2-3 | TRBD2 | TRBV29-1 | CSVGGGRLSTDTQYF | TGCAGCGTCGGCGGGGGGCGGCTTAGCACAGATACGCAGTATTTT
14 | . | TRBJ2-1 | TRBD2 | TRBV2 | CASRGASGKGEQFF | TGTGCCAGCAGGGGGGCTAGCGGGAAGGGTGAGCAGTTCTTC
17 | . | TRBJ2-7 | . | TRBV5-1 | CASSLTVGTPATYEQYF | TGCGCCAGCAGCCTAACGGTCGGGACACCGGCCACCTACGAGCAGTACTTC
15 | . | TRBJ1-4 | . | TRBV5-1 | CASSLDSLINEKLFF | TGCGCCAGCAGCTTGGACAGTTTAATCAATGAAAAACTGTTTTTT
11 | . | TRBJ1-3 | . | TRBV5-1 | CASSQENTIYF | TGCGCCAGCAGCCAGGAAAACACCATATATTTT
13 | few | TRBJ1-1 | . | TRBV30 | CAWSVRRRAEAFF | TGTGCCTGGAGTGTACGCAGGAGGGCTGAAGCTTTCTTT
17 | . | TRBJ1-1 | TRBD1 | TRBV5-8 | CASSLGGTTGEDTEAFF | TGTGCCAGCAGCTTGGGGGGGACCACAGGGGAGGACACTGAAGCTTTCTTT
15 | . | TRBJ2-1 | TRBD2 | TRBV7-2 | CASRSSGGSYNEQFF | TGTGCCAGCAGATCTAGCGGGGGCTCCTACAATGAGCAGTTCTTC
19 | few | TRBJ2-1 | TRBD2 | TRBV5-1 | CASSLPGLRTLGSYNEQFF | TGCGCCAGCAGCCTCCCGGGACTACGGACGCTAGGCTCCTACAATGAGCAGTTCTTC
13 | . | TRBJ1-1 | . | TRBV27 | CASSTESYTEAFF | TGTGCCAGCAGTACAGAGAGTTACACTGAAGCTTTCTTT
16 | . | TRBJ2-3 | TRBD1 | TRBV7-8 | CASSTRTGGSTDTQYF | TGTGCCAGCAGCACCAGGACAGGGGGCTCAACAGATACGCAGTATTTT
16 | . | TRBJ2-5 | TRBD1 | TRBV19 | CASSLRQGARQETQYF | TGTGCCAGTAGTCTCCGACAGGGGGCCCGCCAAGAGACCCAGTACTTC
14 | . | TRBJ1-1 | . | TRBV4-1 | CASSHYQGNTEAFF | TGCGCCAGCAGCCACTATCAGGGGAACACTGAAGCTTTCTTT
16 | . | TRBJ1-3 | TRBD1 | TRBV27 | CASSPDRGFSGNTIYF | TGTGCCAGCAGTCCGGACAGGGGTTTCTCTGGAAACACCATATATTTT
16 | . | TRBJ1-5 | . | TRBV19 | CASAAGGVNSNQPQHF | TGTGCCAGTGCCGCTGGGGGGGTGAATAGCAATCAGCCCCAGCATTTT
18 | few | TRBJ1-6 | . | TRBV19 | CASSMAAGGAGRNSPLHF | TGTGCCAGTAGTATGGCCGCTGGAGGGGCCGGGAGAAACTCACCCCTCCACTTT
14 | . | TRBJ1-2 | . | TRBV5-5 | CASSLQGALNGYTF | TGTGCCAGCAGCTTGCAAGGGGCGCTTAATGGCTACACCTTC
14 | . | TRBJ1-2 | . | TRBV6-1 | CASREQGNWYGYTF | TGTGCCAGCAGGGAACAGGGAAACTGGTATGGCTACACCTTC
17 | . | TRBJ2-1 | TRBD2 | TRBV7-9 | CASSLTRLAGPYNEQFF | TGTGCCAGCAGCTTAACCAGGCTAGCGGGGCCCTACAATGAGCAGTTCTTC